This T cell receptor beta chain appears in the sequencing data of a study of regulatory T cells in long-lasting Graves disease. Study-level findings and limits: Accuracy could have been hurt by small sample size.

The time point is: persistent/refractory GD, antithyroid drugs over 5 years with positive TRAb. After RNA was extracted from PBMCs, the TCR library was made from it. Library construction for TCR beta used iRepertoire HTBI primers and Arm-PCR of CDR3 regions. Authors' data handling: Overall, samples carried 62 TRBV and more than 13 TRBJ segments. TCRdb itself ran the multiplex PCR reads through MiXCR, one entry per CDR3 protein. The V and J calls come from TCRdb's annotation, not from the publication. Counted here are about 660,000 distinct CDR3 sequences, around 30% occurring once; the ten biggest clones make up about 40%. As to this clonotype: The antigen is not known.

This CDR3 is built from 15 residues. Germline V gene data show CDR1 as ENHRY and CDR2 as SYGVKD. V was trimmed by 4 bases and J by 5 bases, leaving 17 bases between them. The chain combines TRBV10-3 with TRBJ1-2; D is uncertain. Here the sequenced sample was peripheral blood mononuclear cells (PBMCs), taken when the disease was refractory, from a patient treated with antithyroid drugs. This sequence originates from a female donor with Graves disease. The CDR3 DNA reads TGTGCCATCAGTGGTACAGCGGACGGGCGTTATGGCTACACCTTC. Its protein product is CAISGTADGRYGYTF.